This TCR beta chain is drawn from a study of molecular identifiers for immune sequencing clone quantification. Study results and caveats: Spiked Jurkat TCR RNA equal to one cell could reportedly be picked out among some 1 million naive cells. Barcode collisions between identical TCR molecules could shrink estimates of highly expanded clone sizes.

TCRdb reprocessed the PCR reads via MiXCR and lists one record per CDR3 protein. The sample lists under 85,000 distinct CDR3 sequences, about 17% occurring once. This clonotype was counted many times. Antigen: not known. Specimen: naive CD8+ T cells from blood, with Jurkat cell RNA spiked in. Subset defined: FACS-sorted CD8+CD4-CCR7+CD45RA+ naive T cells. The clonotype originates from a human donor in good health. Some libraries in this study had Jurkat cell RNA spiked in.

CDR3 nucleotide sequence: TGTGCCAGCAGCCCACCGCCGCCGGGACAGGGTTCTGGGGCCAACGTCCTGACTTTC. Its translation: CASSPPPPGQGSGANVLTF. The chain employs TRBV7-9 and TRBJ2-6, with 9 bases that match TRBD1. J lost 1 base, V lost 5 bases, and 12 bases had no gene match. The CDR3 has 19 residues. Germline V gives CDR1 SEHNR, CDR2 FQNEAQ (reference sequence).